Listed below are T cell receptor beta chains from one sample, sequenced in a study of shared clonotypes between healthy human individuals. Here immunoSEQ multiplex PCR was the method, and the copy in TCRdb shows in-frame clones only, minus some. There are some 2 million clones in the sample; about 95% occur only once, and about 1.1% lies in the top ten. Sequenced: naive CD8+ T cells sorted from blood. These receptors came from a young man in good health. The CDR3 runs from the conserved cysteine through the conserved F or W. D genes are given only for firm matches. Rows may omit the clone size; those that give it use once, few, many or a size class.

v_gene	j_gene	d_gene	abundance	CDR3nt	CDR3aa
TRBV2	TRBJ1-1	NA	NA	TGTGCCAGCAGTGCGGACACTGAAGCTTTCTTT	CASSADTEAFF
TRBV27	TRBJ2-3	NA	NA	TGTGCCAGCAGCACAGGACAGTCTGGCACAGATACGCAGTATTTT	CASSTGQSGTDTQYF
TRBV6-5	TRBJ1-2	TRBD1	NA	TGTGCCAGCAGTTACGGGGACAGGGGCCACTATGGCTACACCTTC	CASSYGDRGHYGYTF
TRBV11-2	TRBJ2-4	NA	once	TGTGCCAGTTTAGGGACCCCGGGGTGGAACATTCAGTACTTC	CASLGTPGWNIQYF
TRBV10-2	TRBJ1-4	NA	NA	TGCGCCACCACCGTCATGGGAGAAAAACTGTTTTTT	CATTVMGEKLFF
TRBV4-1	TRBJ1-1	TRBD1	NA	TGCGCCAGCAGCCACAGGGGGCGCACTGAAGCTTTCTTT	CASSHRGRTEAFF
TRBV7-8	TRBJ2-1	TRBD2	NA	TGTGCCAGCAGCTTAGAGTATATAGCGGGGCGGGATGAGCAGTTCTTC	CASSLEYIAGRDEQFF
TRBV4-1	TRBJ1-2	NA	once	TGCGCCAGCAGCCTTGTAGGAGACGGTAACTATGGCTACACCTTC	CASSLVGDGNYGYTF
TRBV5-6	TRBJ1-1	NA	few	TGTGCCAGCAGCTCGTGGCAAGACGCTGAAGCTTTCTTT	CASSSWQDAEAFF
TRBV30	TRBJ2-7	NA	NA	TGTGCCTGGAATATGGGGGACAACCTCTACGAGCAGTACTTC	CAWNMGDNLYEQYF
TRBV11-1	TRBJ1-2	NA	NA	TGTGCCAGCAGCTTAACCGGGACACTCGACTATGGCTACACCTTC	CASSLTGTLDYGYTF
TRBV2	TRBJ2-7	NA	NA	TGTGCCACCACCCCGGACAGTCCCTACGAGCAGTACTTC	CATTPDSPYEQYF
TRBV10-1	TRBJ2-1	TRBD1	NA	TGCGCCAGCAGTGACTGGGGCCAGGGGGAAAGCTCCTACAATGAGCAGTTCTTC	CASSDWGQGESSYNEQFF
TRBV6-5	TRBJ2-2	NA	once	TGTGCCAGCAGTTACACCCGTACCGGGGAGCTGTTTTTT	CASSYTRTGELFF
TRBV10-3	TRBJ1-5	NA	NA	TGTGCCATCAGTGAGGGGTATCAGCCCCAGCATTTT	CAISEGYQPQHF
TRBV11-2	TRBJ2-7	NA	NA	TGTGCCAGCAGCTTATTTACCCAGGTAGCGTCCCTCGGTGAGCAGTACTTC	CASSLFTQVASLGEQYF
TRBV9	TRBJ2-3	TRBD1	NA	TGTGCCAGCAGCGTAGACAGGGGAGATACGCAGTATTTT	CASSVDRGDTQYF
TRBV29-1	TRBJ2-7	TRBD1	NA	TGCAGCGTGGGGACAGTGAGCTCCTACGAGCAGTACTTC	CSVGTVSSYEQYF
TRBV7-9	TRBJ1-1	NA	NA	TGTGCCAGCAGCTCTCCAGGGCTCACTGAAGCTTTCTTT	CASSSPGLTEAFF
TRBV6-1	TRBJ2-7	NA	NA	TGTGCCAGCAGTCCCAGGGGCACTTCCTACGAGCAGTACTTC	CASSPRGTSYEQYF
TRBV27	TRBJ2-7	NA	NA	TGTGCCAGCAGTTTTTCCGCGGGGGCCCGTTACTACGAGCAGTACTTC	CASSFSAGARYYEQYF
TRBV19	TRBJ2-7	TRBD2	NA	TGTGCCAGTAGTCTCGGACTAGCGGACTACGAGCAGTACTTC	CASSLGLADYEQYF
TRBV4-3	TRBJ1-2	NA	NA	TGCGCCAGCAGCCAAGATTGGGCTAGGGACCTCTATGGCTACACCTTC	CASSQDWARDLYGYTF
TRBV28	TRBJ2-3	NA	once	TGTGCCAGCAGCCCCGACTCGGCGGATACGCAGTATTTT	CASSPDSADTQYF
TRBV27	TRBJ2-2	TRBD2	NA	TGTGCCAGCAGTTTATCGAGCGGGAGGGTCGTCGCCGGGGAGCTGTTTTTT	CASSLSSGRVVAGELFF
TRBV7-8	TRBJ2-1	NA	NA	TGTGCCAGCAGCTTAGCCCCCCGCAGGGACAATGAGCAGTTCTTC	CASSLAPRRDNEQFF
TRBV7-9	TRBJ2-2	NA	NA	TGTGCCAGCAGCCACTCGGGTACGAACACCGGGGAGCTGTTTTTT	CASSHSGTNTGELFF
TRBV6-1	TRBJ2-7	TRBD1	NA	TGTGCCAGCAGGATTACCTGGACAGGGGCCTACGAGCAGTACTTC	CASRITWTGAYEQYF
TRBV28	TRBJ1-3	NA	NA	TGTGCCAGCAGTTTACAGGGGTCAGGAAACACCATATATTTT	CASSLQGSGNTIYF
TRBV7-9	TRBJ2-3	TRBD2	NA	TGTGCCAGCAGCTTAGCGGGACTAGGAGGGGCAGATACGCAGTATTTT	CASSLAGLGGADTQYF
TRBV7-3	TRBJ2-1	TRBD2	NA	TGTGCCAGCAGCTTCTCTAGCGGGGGCTACAATGAGCAGTTCTTC	CASSFSSGGYNEQFF
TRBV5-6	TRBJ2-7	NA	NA	TGTGCCAGCAGCTTGGAACTCGGGACTTTCGCCTACGAGCAGTACTTC	CASSLELGTFAYEQYF
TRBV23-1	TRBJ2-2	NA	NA	TGCGCCAGCAGTCAATCGCAGGGTAGGGGGGCCGGGGAGCTGTTTTTT	CASSQSQGRGAGELFF
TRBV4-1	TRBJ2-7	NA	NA	TGCGCCAGCAGCCAAGTGTCCGGAGACGAGCAGTACTTC	CASSQVSGDEQYF
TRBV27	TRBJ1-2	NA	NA	TGTGCCAGCAGTTTACAGGGTCCCTATGGCTACACCTTC	CASSLQGPYGYTF
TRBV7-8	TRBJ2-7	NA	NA	TGTGCCAGCAGCTTAAGACTAGCCTACGAGCAGTACTTC	CASSLRLAYEQYF
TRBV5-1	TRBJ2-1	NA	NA	TGCGCCAGCAGCCCCGCGGGGGCCGTCTCCTACAATGAGCAGTTCTTC	CASSPAGAVSYNEQFF
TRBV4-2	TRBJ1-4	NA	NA	TGTGCCAGCAGCCAAGATATTGAGAGAGAAAAACTGTTTTTT	CASSQDIEREKLFF
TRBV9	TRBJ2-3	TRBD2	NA	TGTGCCAGCAGCGTAGGGCGGGGGGCCCGTCTTAGTGCTAGCACAGATACGCAGTATTTT	CASSVGRGARLSASTDTQYF
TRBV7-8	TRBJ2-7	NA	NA	TGTGCCAGCAGCCCGGGCTACGAGCAGTACTTC	CASSPGYEQYF
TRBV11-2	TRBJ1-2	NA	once	TGTGCCAGCAGAGAAGAGGGACTGGATGGCTACACCTTC	CASREEGLDGYTF
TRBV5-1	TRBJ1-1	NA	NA	TGCGCCAGCAGCTACGCGGGGACTGAAGCTTTCTTT	CASSYAGTEAFF
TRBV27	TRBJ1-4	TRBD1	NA	TGTGCCACCCTAGGCCCCCCCCGGACAGGGGGGCGGGAAAAACTGTTTTTT	CATLGPPRTGGREKLFF
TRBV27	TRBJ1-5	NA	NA	TGTGCCAGCAGTCCTACAGGTAGCAATCAGCCCCAGCATTTT	CASSPTGSNQPQHF
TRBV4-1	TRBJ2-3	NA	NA	TGCGCCAGCAGCCAAAGCCGGACAGCCCCCACAGATACGCAGTATTTT	CASSQSRTAPTDTQYF
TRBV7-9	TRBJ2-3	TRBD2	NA	TGTGCCAGCAGCCCGCGACTAGCGGGGATCACAGATACGCAGTATTTT	CASSPRLAGITDTQYF
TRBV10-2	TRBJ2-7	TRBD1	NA	TGCGCCAGCAGTGATGACAGGGGTTACGAGCAGTACTTC	CASSDDRGYEQYF
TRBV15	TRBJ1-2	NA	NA	TGTGCCACCAGCACCTCCTTGGGAGCGGGCCCGCGCGGCTACACCTTC	CATSTSLGAGPRGYTF
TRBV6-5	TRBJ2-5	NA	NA	TGTGCCAGCAGTTACTATTTTCTTCCCGAGACCCAGTACTTC	CASSYYFLPETQYF
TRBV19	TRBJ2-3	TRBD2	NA	TGTGCCAGTAGCACCCTCCCATTAGCGGGCCCCACAGATACGCAGTATTTT	CASSTLPLAGPTDTQYF
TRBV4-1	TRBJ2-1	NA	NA	TGCGCCAGCAGCCTTCCGGGGGACTACAATGAGCAGTTCTTC	CASSLPGDYNEQFF
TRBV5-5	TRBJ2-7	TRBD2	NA	TGTGCCAGCAGCTTAACTAGCGGGAGCTCCTACGAGCAGTACTTC	CASSLTSGSSYEQYF
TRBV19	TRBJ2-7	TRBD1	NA	TGTGCCAGTCATGGGGACAGGGACTACGAGCAGTACTTC	CASHGDRDYEQYF
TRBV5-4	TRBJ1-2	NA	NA	TGTGCCAGCAGCCAGTGGGGGAACTATGGCTACACCTTC	CASSQWGNYGYTF
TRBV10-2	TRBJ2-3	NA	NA	TGCGCCAGCAGTGAGCAAGGGACTTTTTACACAGATACGCAGTATTTT	CASSEQGTFYTDTQYF
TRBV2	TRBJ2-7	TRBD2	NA	TGTGCCAGCAGTGAAGGGACTAGCGGGAGGGCCTACGAGCAGTACTTC	CASSEGTSGRAYEQYF
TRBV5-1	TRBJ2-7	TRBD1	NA	TGCGCCAGCAGCGGCGGACAGGTATCCCCCTACGAGCAGTACTTC	CASSGGQVSPYEQYF
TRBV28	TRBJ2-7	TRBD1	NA	TGTGCCAGCAGTTTTGGGACAGGGTCGTACGAGCAGTACTTC	CASSFGTGSYEQYF